Detailed here is one T cell receptor (beta chain). The data derive from a study of blood T cell repertoires in COVID-19. Data came from immunoSEQ multiplex PCR; TCRdb stores just in-frame clones and leaves some out. Among about 140,000 clones listed, around 80% were seen once. Germline trimming cut 0 bases from V and 4 bases from J; bases unmatched to any gene: 7. Germline CDR1 reads MRHNA; CDR2 reads SNTAGT. This CDR3 region has 16 residues. The sequenced sample consisted of PBMCs or T cells enriched from blood (not recorded which). V gene TRBV6-4 combines with J gene TRBJ2-3; 7 nucleotides agree with TRBD2. The clonotype was recovered from a man in his 70s who had been exposed to COVID-19. CDR3 sequence reads: CASSDSTGGSPDTQYF. CDR3 sequence (DNA): TGTGCCAGCAGTGACTCAACGGGAGGTAGCCCAGATACGCAGTATTTT.